Reported below is one T cell receptor beta chain. This sample was included in a study of T-cell reconstitution after alpha-beta-depleted transplantation in children. Unique molecular identifiers were used to barcode this TCRbeta library. TCRdb re-called the PCR reads through MiXCR, storing one row per CDR3 protein. The repertoire holds under 350,000 distinct CDR3 sequences, with almost 10% as singletons. J was trimmed by 0 bases and V by 2 bases; bases with no gene match: 8. This CDR3 is 18 amino acids long. Per germline, CDR1 DFQATT and CDR2 SNEGSKA (reference sequence). The receptor's source is a human donor who donated a stem cell graft to a child with SCID. The chain links TRBV20-1 to TRBJ2-6, with 9 bases identical to TRBD2. The material sequenced was PBMCs from the stem cell graft donor, taken from the stem cell graft. As DNA, the CDR3 is TGCAGTGCTAGAACTGGAGCGGGGGGCCGCTCTGGGGCCAACGTCCTGACTTTC. It specifies CSARTGAGGRSGANVLTF.